The rows below give T cell receptor beta chains drawn from one sample of a study of OX40 agonist ivuxolimab in advanced cancers. Assay: immunoSEQ multiplex PCR; the TCRdb copy retains only in-frame clones and omits some. The data contain around 100,000 clones, about 91% of them singletons. The sequenced sample was CD4+ or CD8+ T cells sorted from blood, obtained in a trial of the OX40 agonist ivuxolimab. These TCRs come from an adult with an advanced solid tumor such as melanoma, head and neck, liver or kidney cancer. The CDR3 runs from the conserved cysteine through the conserved F or W. D genes are given only for firm matches. Only some rows state a clone size, as once, few, many or a class for expanded clones.

TRBJ1-1 | . | TRBV5-1 | . | TGCGCCAGCAGCTTGGTGGGGACGGGTTACACTGAAGCTTTCTTT | CASSLVGTGYTEAFF
TRBJ2-4 | . | TRBV5-1 | . | TGCGCCAGCAGCCCGAATGGGGTGGGCTACAAAAACATTCAGTACTTC | CASSPNGVGYKNIQYF
TRBJ1-3 | . | TRBV6-6 | . | TGTGCCAGCAGTTACTCGGTGGGCGCCATATATTTT | CASSYSVGAIYF
TRBJ2-2 | once | TRBV5-1 | . | TGTGCCAGCAGCTTGTGGTGGAGTTCCACCGGGGAGCTGTTTTTT | CASSLWWSSTGELFF
TRBJ1-5 | . | TRBV7-2 | . | TGTGCCAGCAGCTCGTCGGGGTATCAGCCCCAGCATTTT | CASSSSGYQPQHF
TRBJ1-5 | . | TRBV2 | . | TGTGCCAGCAGTGAACACATGCAGCCCCAGCATTTT | CASSEHMQPQHF
TRBJ2-7 | . | TRBV6-1 | . | TGTGCCAGCAGTGAATCACATGGGCGTCGGGAGCAGTACTTC | CASSESHGRREQYF
TRBJ2-3 | . | TRBV29-1 | TRBD2 | TGCAGCGTTGAAGATAGCGGGAGAGCTACGGATACGCAGTATTTT | CSVEDSGRATDTQYF
TRBJ2-3 | . | TRBV11-3 | . | TGTGCCAGCAGCCGGTTCGCAAGCACAGATACGCAGTATTTT | CASSRFASTDTQYF
TRBJ2-7 | . | TRBV19 | TRBD2 | TGTGCCAGTAGTGGGGCTAGCGGGAATTACGAGCAGTACTTC | CASSGASGNYEQYF
TRBJ2-3 | . | TRBV7-2 | TRBD2 | TGTGCCAGCAGCCCACCGGGACTAGCGGGAGGGCGGACAGATACGCAGTATTTT | CASSPPGLAGGRTDTQYF
TRBJ2-1 | . | TRBV9 | . | TGTGCCAGCAGCGCTTATTTGGGGGTTATCAATGAGCAGTTCTTC | CASSAYLGVINEQFF
TRBJ1-2 | . | TRBV18 | TRBD1 | TGTGCCAGCTCACCGGGACAGGGGGCGGCTAACTATGGCTACACCTTC | CASSPGQGAANYGYTF
TRBJ2-1 | . | TRBV14 | TRBD2 | TGTGCCAGCAGCCAAACCAGAGCGGGAGTCTACAATGAGCAGTTCTTC | CASSQTRAGVYNEQFF
TRBJ1-2 | . | TRBV5-1 | . | TGCGCCAGCAGCTTAGCGGGGGATGGCTACACCTTC | CASSLAGDGYTF
TRBJ2-3 | . | TRBV18 | . | TGTGCCAGCTCACCCGGCAGGACCACAGATACGCAGTATTTT | CASSPGRTTDTQYF
TRBJ2-7 | . | TRBV7-2 | . | TGTGCCAGCAGCCCGAGGGGGGACTACGAGCAGTACTTC | CASSPRGDYEQYF
TRBJ2-7 | . | TRBV9 | . | TGTGCCAGCAGCGCCAGTTGGGGGAGACAGTCCGAGCAGTACTTC | CASSASWGRQSEQYF
TRBJ2-7 | . | TRBV19 | TRBD1 | TGTGCCAGTAGTGACACCGGGACAGGGAAGAACGAGCAGTACTTC | CASSDTGTGKNEQYF
TRBJ1-2 | . | TRBV28 | . | TGTGCCAGCAGTCTCTGGGACATAGGCTATGGCTACACCTTC | CASSLWDIGYGYTF
TRBJ1-1 | . | TRBV6-6 | . | TGTGCCATGAGTCAGGGGCACAACACTGAAGCTTTCTTT | CAMSQGHNTEAFF
TRBJ1-5 | . | TRBV28 | . | TGTGCCAGCAGTAGCGGGCGCGATCAGCCCCAGCATTTT | CASSSGRDQPQHF
TRBJ2-3 | . | TRBV10-2 | . | TGCGCCAGCACGGCGGAACTTCCCACAGATACGCAGTATTTT | CASTAELPTDTQYF
TRBJ2-5 | once | TRBV19 | TRBD2 | TGTGCCAGTAGTATGGGAGGGAGGGAGACCCAGTACTTC | CASSMGGRETQYF
TRBJ1-1 | . | TRBV20-1 | . | TGCCGTGGGGGGCGACGAACTGAAGCTTTCTTT | CRGGRRTEAFF
TRBJ2-7 | . | TRBV28 | TRBD1 | TGTGCCAGCAGTGAGGACAGGGCACCTAAACCTGGCGAGCAGTACTTC | CASSEDRAPKPGEQYF
TRBJ1-1 | . | TRBV7-9 | . | TGTGCCAGCAGCTTAGTAGCTGTTGGCAGGCTAGGTGAAGCTTTCTTT | CASSLVAVGRLGEAFF
TRBJ2-5 | . | TRBV7-2 | . | TGTGCCAGCAGCTTCTCCCGGGAGACCCAGTACTTC | CASSFSRETQYF
TRBJ1-3 | . | TRBV7-2 | . | TGTGCCAGCAGCTTAGATTTCTCTGGAAACACCATATATTTT | CASSLDFSGNTIYF
TRBJ2-1 | . | TRBV28 | . | TGTGCCAGCGGTGCGGATGAGCAGTTCTTC | CASGADEQFF
TRBJ2-2 | . | TRBV5-3 | TRBD1 | TGTGCCAGAAGCACCGGGACAGCGAACACCGGGGAGCTGTTTTTT | CARSTGTANTGELFF
TRBJ1-5 | . | TRBV7-2 | . | TGTGCCAGCAGCGGGGGGGGACGGGAAAATCAGCCCCAGCATTTT | CASSGGGRENQPQHF